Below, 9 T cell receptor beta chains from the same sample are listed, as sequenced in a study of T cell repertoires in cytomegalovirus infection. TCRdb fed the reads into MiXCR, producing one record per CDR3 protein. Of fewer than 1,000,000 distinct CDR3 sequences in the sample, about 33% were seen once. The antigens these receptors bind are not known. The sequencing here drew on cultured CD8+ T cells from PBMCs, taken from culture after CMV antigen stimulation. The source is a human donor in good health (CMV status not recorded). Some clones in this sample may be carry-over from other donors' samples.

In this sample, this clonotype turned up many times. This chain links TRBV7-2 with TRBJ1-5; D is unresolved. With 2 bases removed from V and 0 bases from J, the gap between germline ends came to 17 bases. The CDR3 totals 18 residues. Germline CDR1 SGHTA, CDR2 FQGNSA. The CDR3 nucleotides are TGTGCCAGCAGCTTAACCGGTCCGGAAGTATTTAGCAATCAGCCCCAGCATTTT. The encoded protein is CASSLTGPEVFSNQPQHF.

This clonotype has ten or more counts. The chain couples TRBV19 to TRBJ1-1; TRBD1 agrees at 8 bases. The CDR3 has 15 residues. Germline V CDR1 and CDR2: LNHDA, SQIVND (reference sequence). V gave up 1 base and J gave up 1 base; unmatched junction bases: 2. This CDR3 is CASSIAGTGNTEAFF. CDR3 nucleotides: TGTGCCAGTAGTATAGCCGGGACAGGGAACACTGAAGCTTTCTTT.

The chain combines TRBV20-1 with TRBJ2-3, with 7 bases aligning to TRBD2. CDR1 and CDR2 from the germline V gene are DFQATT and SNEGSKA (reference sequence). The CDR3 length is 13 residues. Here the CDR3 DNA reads TGCAGCTGCGAGGGACTATACACAGATACGCAGTATTTT. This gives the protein CSCEGLYTDTQYF.

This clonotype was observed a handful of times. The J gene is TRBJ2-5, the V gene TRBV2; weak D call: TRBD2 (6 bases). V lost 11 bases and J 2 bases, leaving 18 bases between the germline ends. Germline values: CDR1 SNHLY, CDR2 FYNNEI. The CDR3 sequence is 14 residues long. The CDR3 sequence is CARQRLAGQETQYF. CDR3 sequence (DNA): TGTGCCCGCCAGCGCCTGGCGGGGCAAGAGACCCAGTACTTC.

DNA of the CDR3: TGTGCCAGCAGTGAAGCGCGACCCTACGAGCAGTACGTC. This gives the protein CASSEARPYEQYV. The chain couples TRBV6-1 to TRBJ2-7, with D uncertain. CDR3 size: 13 residues. V lost 0 bases and J 2 bases, leaving 5 bases between the germline ends. The germline V gene has CDR1 MNHNS and CDR2 SASEGT.

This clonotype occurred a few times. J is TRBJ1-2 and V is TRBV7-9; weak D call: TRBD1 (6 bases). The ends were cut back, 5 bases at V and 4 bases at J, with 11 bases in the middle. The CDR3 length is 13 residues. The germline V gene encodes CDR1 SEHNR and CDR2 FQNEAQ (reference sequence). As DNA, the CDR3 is TGTGCCAGCAGCGGACGACAGGTCTATGGCTACACCTTC. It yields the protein CASSGRQVYGYTF.

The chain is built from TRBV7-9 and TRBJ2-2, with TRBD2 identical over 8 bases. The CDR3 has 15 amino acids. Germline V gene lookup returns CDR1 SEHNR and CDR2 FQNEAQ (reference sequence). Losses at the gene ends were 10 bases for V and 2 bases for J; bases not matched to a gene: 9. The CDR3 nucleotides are TGTGCCAACAGTCCCGGACTAGCTAACACCGGGGAGCTGTTTTTT. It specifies CANSPGLANTGELFF.

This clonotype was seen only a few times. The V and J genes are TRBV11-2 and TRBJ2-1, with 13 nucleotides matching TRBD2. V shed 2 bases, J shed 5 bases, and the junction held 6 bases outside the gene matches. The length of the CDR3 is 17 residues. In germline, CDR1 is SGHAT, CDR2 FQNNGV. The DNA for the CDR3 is TGTGCCAGCAGCTTATATACTAGCGGGGGGGAGGACAATGAGCAGTTCTTC. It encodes CASSLYTSGGEDNEQFF.

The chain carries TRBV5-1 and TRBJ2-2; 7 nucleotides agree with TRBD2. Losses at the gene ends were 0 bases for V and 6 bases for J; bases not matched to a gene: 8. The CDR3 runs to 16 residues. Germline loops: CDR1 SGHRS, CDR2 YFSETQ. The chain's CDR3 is CASSLEDGGRAGELFF. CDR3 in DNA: TGCGCCAGCAGCTTGGAGGACGGGGGGAGAGCCGGGGAGCTGTTTTTT.